A selection of T cell receptor beta chains follows, all from one sample in a study of blood T cell repertoires in COVID-19. Using immunoSEQ multiplex PCR, the repertoire was profiled, and TCRdb retains in-frame clones only, with some absent. The profile covers roughly 290,000 clones, with about 93% appearing a single time and about 7% taken by the ten largest. Sequencing was done on a sample of peripheral blood. These receptors were obtained from a woman aged 30 to 39 with COVID-19, enrolled during active disease. CDR3s include the opening cysteine and the closing phenylalanine or tryptophan. Each record gives: D gene, V gene, J gene, clone size, CDR3 DNA, CDR3 protein. The D gene is left open where the match is weak. The size entry is marked missing in some rows and otherwise reads once, few, many or a size class.

>TRBD2|TRBV7-6|TRBJ2-1|-
TGTGCCAGCATCCTAGGAGGGCTAGCGGGAGGAGGCGGTGAGCAGTTCTTC
CASILGGLAGGGGEQFF
>-|TRBV19|TRBJ1-2|-
TGTGCCAGTGGCGGGGACCTTACTTTCTATGGCTACACCTTC
CASGGDLTFYGYTF
>-|TRBV3-1/TRBV3-2|TRBJ1-3|-
TGTGCCAGCCTCCGACAGGTCTCTTTCACTGGAAACACCATATATTTT
CASLRQVSFTGNTIYF
>TRBD1|TRBV4-1|TRBJ1-2|-
TGCGCCAGCAGCGCTTGGGGGACAGGGTCAGGCGGCTACACCTTC
CASSAWGTGSGGYTF
>-|TRBV12-3/TRBV12-4|TRBJ2-6|-
TGTGCCAGCAACAGGGTTGGGGCCAACGTCCTGACTTTC
CASNRVGANVLTF
>-|TRBV9|TRBJ2-2|-
TGTGCCAGCAGTTATAACAGTCCCACCGGGGAGCTGTTTTTT
CASSYNSPTGELFF
>-|TRBV4-2|TRBJ2-1|-
TGTGCCAGCAGCCAAGAATCAGGGGATGGTTACAATGAGCAGTTCTTC
CASSQESGDGYNEQFF
>-|TRBV30|TRBJ2-5|-
TGTGCCTGGAGTGTACAAGGGGTCGGGACCCAGTACTTC
CAWSVQGVGTQYF
>-|TRBV6-5|TRBJ1-1|-
TGTGCCAGCAGTTACTTCGAGTCGACGGGAGAAGCTTTCTTT
CASSYFESTGEAFF
>-|TRBV4-1|TRBJ1-1|-
TGCGCCAGCAGCCTAAAGCCGGTGTTTGCGAATGAAGCTTTCTTT
CASSLKPVFANEAFF
>TRBD2|TRBV5-6|TRBJ2-2|-
TGTGCCAGCAGCTCTAGCGGGAGTGCCGAGGAGCTGTTTTTT
CASSSSGSAEELFF
>-|TRBV6-5|TRBJ1-2|-
TGTGCCAGCAGTTTTTCCAGAACCTATGGCTACACCTTC
CASSFSRTYGYTF
>-|TRBV28|TRBJ2-5|-
TGTGCCAGCAGTTTAGAGGTATTAGGGGGAGAGACCCAGTACTTC
CASSLEVLGGETQYF
>TRBD1|TRBV5-5|TRBJ1-4|-
TGTGCCAGCAGCTTGGCCGTACAGGGGGCGAGTGAAAAACTGTTTTTT
CASSLAVQGASEKLFF
>-|TRBV5-5|TRBJ2-1|-
TGTGCCAGCAGCTTGGCCGGACAGAGCTCCTACAATGAGCAGTTCTTC
CASSLAGQSSYNEQFF
>-|TRBV5-8|TRBJ2-1|-
TGTGCCAGCAGCTTCCGCCCTAGCGCTTACAATGAGCAGTTCTTC
CASSFRPSAYNEQFF
>-|TRBV2|TRBJ1-1|once
TGTGCCAGCATGAGGGACACTGAAGCTTTCTTT
CASMRDTEAFF
>TRBD2|TRBV6-2/TRBV6-3|TRBJ2-1|-
TGTGCCAGCAGTTTAGCGGGAGGGAGAGGTGAGCAGTTCTTC
CASSLAGGRGEQFF
>-|TRBV21-1|TRBJ2-3|once
TGTGCCAGCAGCAATCGCCGTCCCTTCGGGGGCACAGATACGCAGTATTTT
CASSNRRPFGGTDTQYF
>-|TRBV7-9|TRBJ2-7|-
TGTGCCAGCAGCTTACTCTCTCTCTACGAGCAGTACTTC
CASSLLSLYEQYF
>-|TRBV14|TRBJ2-2|-
TGTGCCAGCAGCCCCTTTCCCGGGGAGCTGTTTTTT
CASSPFPGELFF
>-|TRBV4-1|TRBJ2-2|-
TGCGCCAGCAGCCAAGCAGGGGCCCCCACCGGGGAGCTGTTTTTT
CASSQAGAPTGELFF
>TRBD1|TRBV12-5|TRBJ1-1|-
TGTGCTAGTGGTACCGGACAGGGCCGTCCAGCTTTCTTT
CASGTGQGRPAFF
>TRBD1|TRBV9|TRBJ1-2|-
TGTGCCAGCAGCGTACCAACGGTAGGACAGGGGGAATCGGACTATGGCTACACCTTC
CASSVPTVGQGESDYGYTF
>-|TRBV19|TRBJ1-2|-
TGTGCCAGTAGCACGCCCAGTAACTATGGCTACACCTTC
CASSTPSNYGYTF
>TRBD1|TRBV19|TRBJ1-2|-
TGTGCCAGTAGCCGGGACAGGGTAAACTATGGCTACACCTTC
CASSRDRVNYGYTF
>TRBD2|TRBV6-5|TRBJ2-7|-
TGTGCCAGCAGGAATAGCGGGAACGGTTACGAGCAGTACTTC
CASRNSGNGYEQYF
>-|TRBV5-1|TRBJ2-1|-
TGCGCCAGCAGCTTGGGGCTCAATGAGCAGTTCTTC
CASSLGLNEQFF
>-|TRBV6-1|TRBJ1-1|-
TGTGCCAGCAGTGAAACAGGGTCGGGCACTGAAGCTTTCTTT
CASSETGSGTEAFF
>-|TRBV5-1|TRBJ2-7|-
TGCGCCAGCAGCTATGGACTTGGAGGCTACCTCGAGCAGTACTTC
CASSYGLGGYLEQYF
>-|TRBV27|TRBJ1-5|-
TGTGCCAGCAGTAACTCAGGGTGGAATCAGCCCCAGCATTTT
CASSNSGWNQPQHF
>TRBD2|TRBV24-1|TRBJ2-1|-
TGTGCCACCAGTGATTTGCGGGGGGGCTCCTACAATGAGCAGTTCTTC
CATSDLRGGSYNEQFF
>TRBD1|TRBV29-1|TRBJ2-3|-
TGCAGCGTTGAAGATAACACAGGGGGTTATACGCAGTATTTT
CSVEDNTGGYTQYF
>TRBD1|TRBV5-1|TRBJ1-3|-
TGCGCCAGCAGCTTGGCCCCGGGACAGGGCAGAAACACCATATATTTT
CASSLAPGQGRNTIYF
>TRBD1|TRBV11-2|TRBJ1-2|-
TGTGCCAGCAGCGGCGGGACAGGGATCTATGGCTACACCTTC
CASSGGTGIYGYTF
>TRBD1|TRBV6-4|TRBJ2-7|-
TGTGCCAGCAGTTCCGGGACAGGGGGATACGAGCAGTACTTC
CASSSGTGGYEQYF